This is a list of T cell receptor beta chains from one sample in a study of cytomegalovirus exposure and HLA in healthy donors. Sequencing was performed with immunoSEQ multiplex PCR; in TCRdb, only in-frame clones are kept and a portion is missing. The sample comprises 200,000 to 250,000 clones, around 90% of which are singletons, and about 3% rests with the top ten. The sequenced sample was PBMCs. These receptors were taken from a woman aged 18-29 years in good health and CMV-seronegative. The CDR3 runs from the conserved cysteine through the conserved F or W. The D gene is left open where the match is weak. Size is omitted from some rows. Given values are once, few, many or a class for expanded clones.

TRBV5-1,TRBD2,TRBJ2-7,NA,TGCGCCAGCAGCTTGGCTCTAGCGGACCTCTCCTACGAGCAGTACTTC,CASSLALADLSYEQYF
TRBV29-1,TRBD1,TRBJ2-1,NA,TGCAGCGTCGAACTCCGGGACAGGCCCTACAATGAGCAGTTCTTC,CSVELRDRPYNEQFF
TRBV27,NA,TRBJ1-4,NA,TGTGCCAGCAGAAGCGGCAGCCTGTTTGCAACTAATGAAAAACTGTTTTTT,CASRSGSLFATNEKLFF
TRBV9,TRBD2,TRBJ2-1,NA,TGTGCCAGCAGCGTAGGGGCGGGAGGGCCCTATGAGCAGTTCTTC,CASSVGAGGPYEQFF
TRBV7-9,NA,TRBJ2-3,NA,TGTGCCAGCAGCCCCTCTAGCACAGATACGCAGTATTTT,CASSPSSTDTQYF
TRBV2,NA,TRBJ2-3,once,TGTGCCAGCAGTGAGAGGACATTTAGCACAGATACGCAGTATTTT,CASSERTFSTDTQYF
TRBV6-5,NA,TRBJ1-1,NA,TGTGCCAGCAGAATTTCGGACAGCATGAACACTGAAGCTTTCTTT,CASRISDSMNTEAFF
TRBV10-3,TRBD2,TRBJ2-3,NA,TGTGCCATCAGAAGTCTAGCGGGAGGGCTTGAAGATACGCAGTATTTT,CAIRSLAGGLEDTQYF
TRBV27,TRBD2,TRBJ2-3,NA,TGTGCCAGCAGTTTACTCACTTTAGCGGGAGATCGGGATACGCAGTATTTT,CASSLLTLAGDRDTQYF
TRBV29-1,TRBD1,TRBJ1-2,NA,TGCAGCGTCGTATGTACAGGGGGCGCACTTGGCTACACCTTC,CSVVCTGGALGYTF
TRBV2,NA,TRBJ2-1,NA,TGTGCCAGCAGTGAAGCGCAAGGGGGGGACTCCTACAATGAGCAGTTCTTC,CASSEAQGGDSYNEQFF
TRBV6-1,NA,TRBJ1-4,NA,TGTGCCAGCAGTGAATCTGTGACAGTCCGCGGTGAAAAACTGTTTTTT,CASSESVTVRGEKLFF
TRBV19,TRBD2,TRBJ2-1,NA,TGTGCCAGTTATTCCGGGACTAGCGGGACTAATGAGCAGTTCTTC,CASYSGTSGTNEQFF
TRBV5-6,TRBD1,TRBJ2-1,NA,TGTGCCAGCAGCTGGGACAGGGGGCAAGATGAGCAGTTCTTC,CASSWDRGQDEQFF
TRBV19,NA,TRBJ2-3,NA,TGTGCCAGTAGTATAGTGGGCGGGAGCACAGATACGCAGTATTTT,CASSIVGGSTDTQYF
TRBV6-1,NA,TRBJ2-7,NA,TGTGCCAGCAGTGAAGCGCTTAGGACTGTCTACGAGCAGTACTTC,CASSEALRTVYEQYF
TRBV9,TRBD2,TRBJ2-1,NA,TGTGCCAGCAGCGTAGAAGGTAGCGGGAGACTTGAGCAGTTCTTC,CASSVEGSGRLEQFF
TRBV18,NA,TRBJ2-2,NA,TGTGCCAGCTCAGTTACTAGCCCCGGGGAGCTGTTTTTT,CASSVTSPGELFF
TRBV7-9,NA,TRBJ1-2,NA,TGTGCCAGCAGCTTATCGGCGGAGGACTTAGCTTGCACCTTC,CASSLSAEDLACTF
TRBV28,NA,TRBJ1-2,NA,TGTGCCAGCAGCCCTGGGGGGGGCTATGGCTACACCTTC,CASSPGGGYGYTF
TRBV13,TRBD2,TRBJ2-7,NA,TGTGCCAGCAGCTTAAGCGGAGCGGGAGGGCCTGAGTACTTC,CASSLSGAGGPEYF
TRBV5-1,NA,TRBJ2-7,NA,TGCGCCAGCAGCCAGGTACAGGGCACCTACGAGCAGTACTTC,CASSQVQGTYEQYF
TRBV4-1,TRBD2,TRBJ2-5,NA,TGCGCCAGCAGCCAAGCGACTAGCGGGGGCCAAGAGACCCAGTACTTC,CASSQATSGGQETQYF
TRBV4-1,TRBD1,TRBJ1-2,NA,TGCGCCAGCAGCCAAGCCATGAGACAGGGGAAGATCTATGGCTACACCTTC,CASSQAMRQGKIYGYTF
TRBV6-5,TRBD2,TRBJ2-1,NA,TGTGCCAGCAGTTACACGGGACTAGCGCTCTACAATGAGCAGTTCTTC,CASSYTGLALYNEQFF
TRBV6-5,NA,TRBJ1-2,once,TGTGCCAGCAGTTCAGGGCTCCTCTATGGCTACACCTTC,CASSSGLLYGYTF
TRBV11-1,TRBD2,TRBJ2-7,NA,TGTGCCAGCAGCTTAGAGCGGGGATCCTACGAGCAGTACTTC,CASSLERGSYEQYF
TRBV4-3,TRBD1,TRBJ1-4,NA,TGCGCCAGCAGCCAAGAAGGGGGCACTAATGAAAAACTGTTTTTT,CASSQEGGTNEKLFF
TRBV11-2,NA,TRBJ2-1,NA,TGTGCCAGCAGCTTAGTCCCAGAGGACAATGAGCAGTTCTTC,CASSLVPEDNEQFF
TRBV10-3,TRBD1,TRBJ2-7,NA,TGTGCCATCAAGACAGGGTACGAGCAGTACTTC,CAIKTGYEQYF
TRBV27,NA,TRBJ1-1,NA,TGTGCCAGCAGTTTTTTAGGGGTGGACACTGAAGCTTTCTTT,CASSFLGVDTEAFF
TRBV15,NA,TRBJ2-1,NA,TGTGCCACCAGCAGAGGCAGGGGTTTGGGTGACAATGAGCAGTTCTTC,CATSRGRGLGDNEQFF
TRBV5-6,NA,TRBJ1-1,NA,TGTGCCAGCAGCTTGTCCCCCGGGGAAGCTTTCTTT,CASSLSPGEAFF
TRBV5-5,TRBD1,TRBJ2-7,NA,TGTGCCAGCAGATCGGAGCAGGGGGCGGGGGAGCAGTACTTC,CASRSEQGAGEQYF
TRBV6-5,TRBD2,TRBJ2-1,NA,TGTGCCAGTCAGCTAGCGGATAACTACAATGAGCAGTTCTTC,CASQLADNYNEQFF